This entry is about one T cell receptor beta chain. The data derive from a study of blood T cell repertoires in COVID-19. The cohort comprised adults aged about 18 to 100 years residing in approximately 25 US areas. Participant reports of clinical history set cohort assignment. The CDR3 is made up of 14 amino acids. Germline V gene lookup returns CDR1 MGHRA and CDR2 YSYEKL. The V end lost 4 bases, the J end lost 0 bases, and 9 bases lay between the germline ends. TCRdb keeps only in-frame clones here, not all; method: immunoSEQ multiplex PCR. This sample carries some 490,000 clones, 88% of them seen once, and the ten largest clones take around 7.9%.

The sequenced material came from PBMCs or T cells enriched from blood (not recorded which). This TCR was sampled from an older woman who had recovered from COVID-19. The rearrangement uses TRBV4-1 and TRBJ1-2; the D is unclear. The DNA of the CDR3 is TGCGCCAGCAGCCCTACCCCCCCTAACTATGGCTACACCTTC. It encodes CASSPTPPNYGYTF.